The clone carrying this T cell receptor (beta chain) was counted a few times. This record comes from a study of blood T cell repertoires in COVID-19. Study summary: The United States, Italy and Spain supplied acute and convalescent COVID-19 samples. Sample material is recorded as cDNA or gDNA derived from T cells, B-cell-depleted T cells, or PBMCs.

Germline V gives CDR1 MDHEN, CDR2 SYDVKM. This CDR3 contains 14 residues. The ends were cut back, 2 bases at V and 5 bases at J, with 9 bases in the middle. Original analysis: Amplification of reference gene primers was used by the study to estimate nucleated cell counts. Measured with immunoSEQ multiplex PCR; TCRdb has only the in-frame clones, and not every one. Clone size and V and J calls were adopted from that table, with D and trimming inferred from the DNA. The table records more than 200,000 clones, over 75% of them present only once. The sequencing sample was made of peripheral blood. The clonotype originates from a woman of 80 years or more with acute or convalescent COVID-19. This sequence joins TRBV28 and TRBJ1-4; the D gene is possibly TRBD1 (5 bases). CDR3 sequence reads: CASSLGGKNEKLFF. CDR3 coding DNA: TGTGCCAGCAGTTTAGGGGGGAAGAATGAAAAACTGTTTTTT.